The TCR beta chain described here comes from a study of T cells in Graves' hyperthyroidism and ophthalmopathy. On the study more broadly: Peripheral blood samples were taken at initial diagnosis, prior to any treatment.

Turning to this clonotype: Its target is unknown.

The source material, RNA transcripts, was used to amplify TCR beta CDR3 regions. Using the HTBI primer set, a first-round RT-PCR was run on the TCR CDR3. TCRdb re-derived calls from the multiplex PCR reads in MiXCR, one entry per CDR3 protein. The profile covers around 420,000 distinct CDR3 sequences, with around 14% appearing a single time and roughly an eighth taken by the ten largest. Whole-study findings and limits: Most clonotypes expanded in the thyroid (above 0.001) were also present in blood.

V gave up 6 bases and J gave up 7 bases, with 16 bases separating them. The CDR3 is 14 residues long. CDR1 is DFQATT and CDR2 is SNEGSKA in the germline V gene (reference sequence). The TCR comes from a woman aged 18-29 years with Graves' hyperthyroidism. This rearrangement joins TRBV20-1 to TRBJ1-6, with D unclear. The sequenced material came from blood. The CDR3 DNA reads as TGCAGTGCAAAATCCGGGCCTCAAAATTCACCCCTCCACTTT. Its translation is CSAKSGPQNSPLHF.